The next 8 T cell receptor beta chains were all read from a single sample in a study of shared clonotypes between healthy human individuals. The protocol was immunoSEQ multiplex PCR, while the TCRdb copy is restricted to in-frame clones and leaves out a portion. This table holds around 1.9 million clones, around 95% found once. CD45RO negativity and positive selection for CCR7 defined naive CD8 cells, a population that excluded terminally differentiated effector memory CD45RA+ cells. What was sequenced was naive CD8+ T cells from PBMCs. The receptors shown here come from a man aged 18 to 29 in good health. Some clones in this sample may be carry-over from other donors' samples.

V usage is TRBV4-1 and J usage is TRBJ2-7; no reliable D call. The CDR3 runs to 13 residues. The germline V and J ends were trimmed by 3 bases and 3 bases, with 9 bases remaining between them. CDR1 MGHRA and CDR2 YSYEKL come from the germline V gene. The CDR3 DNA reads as TGCGCCAGCAGCCATAGAGACCACTACGAGCAGTACTTC. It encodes CASSHRDHYEQYF.

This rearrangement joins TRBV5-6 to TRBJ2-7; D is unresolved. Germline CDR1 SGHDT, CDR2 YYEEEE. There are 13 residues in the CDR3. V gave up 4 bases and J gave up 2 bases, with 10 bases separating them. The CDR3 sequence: CASSLGNAYEQYF. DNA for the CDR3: TGTGCCAGCAGCCTGGGGAACGCCTACGAGCAGTACTTC.

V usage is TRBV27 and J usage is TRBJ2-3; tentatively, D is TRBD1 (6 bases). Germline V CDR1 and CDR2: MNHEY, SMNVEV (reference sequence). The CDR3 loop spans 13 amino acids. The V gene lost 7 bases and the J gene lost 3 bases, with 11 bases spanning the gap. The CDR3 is CASTQGATDTQYF. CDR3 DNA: TGTGCCAGCACACAGGGAGCAACAGATACGCAGTATTTT.

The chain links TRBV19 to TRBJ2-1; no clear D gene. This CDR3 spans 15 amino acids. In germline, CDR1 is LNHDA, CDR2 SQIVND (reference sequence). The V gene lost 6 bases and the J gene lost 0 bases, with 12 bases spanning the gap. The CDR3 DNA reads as TGTGCCAGTAGGGCTAGGCAGAGCTCCTACAATGAGCAGTTCTTC. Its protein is CASRARQSSYNEQFF.

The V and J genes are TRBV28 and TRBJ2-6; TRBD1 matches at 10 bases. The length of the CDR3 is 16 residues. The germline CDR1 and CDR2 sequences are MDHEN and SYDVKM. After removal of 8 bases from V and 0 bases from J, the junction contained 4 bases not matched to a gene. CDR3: CASLGQGTSGANVLTF. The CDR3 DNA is TGTGCCAGCCTGGGACAGGGGACCTCTGGGGCCAACGTCCTGACTTTC.

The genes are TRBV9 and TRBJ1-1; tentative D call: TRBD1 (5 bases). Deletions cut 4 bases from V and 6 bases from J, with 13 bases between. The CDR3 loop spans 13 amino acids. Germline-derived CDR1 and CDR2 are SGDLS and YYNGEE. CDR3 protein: CASSPNGAAEAFF. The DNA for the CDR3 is TGTGCCAGCAGCCCCAATGGGGCGGCTGAAGCTTTCTTT.

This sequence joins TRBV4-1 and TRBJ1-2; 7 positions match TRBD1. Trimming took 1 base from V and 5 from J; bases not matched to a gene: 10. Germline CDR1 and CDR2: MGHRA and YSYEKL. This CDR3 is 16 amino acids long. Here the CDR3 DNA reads TGCGCCAGCAGCCAAGTAGGAGGGCGGGACAGATATGGCTACACCTTC. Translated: CASSQVGGRDRYGYTF.

As DNA, the CDR3 is TGTGCCAGCAGCCAAGAGGTCGGGACAGTGGAACAGCCCCAGCATTTT. Its protein is CASSQEVGTVEQPQHF. The rearrangement links TRBV4-2 to TRBJ1-5; TRBD1 aligns across 7 bases. Germline lookup yields CDR1 LGHNA and CDR2 YNFKEQ. This CDR3 has 16 amino acids. The ends lost 0 bases at V and 7 bases at J; junction bases unmatched: 9.